This T cell receptor beta chain was sequenced during a study of T cell responses to AZD1222 COVID-19 vaccine. Libraries were prepared by immunoSEQ multiplex PCR; TCRdb keeps only in-frame clonotypes and omits some of them. The sample includes around 150,000 clones, approximately 90% of them seen just once. The sequencing used peripheral blood, collected 28 days after the second AZD1222 dose. The TCR sequence derives from an adult who received the AZD1222 COVID-19 vaccine.

The CDR3 DNA sequence: TGTGCCAGCAGCTCCCCGGAGGTAGTTCTCTACGAGCAGTACTTC. Protein product: CASSSPEVVLYEQYF. The chain has TRBV7-8 and TRBJ2-7, with D tentatively TRBD2 (5 bases). Germline V CDR1 and CDR2: SGHVS, FQNEAQ. Trimming left V 4 bases short and J 3 bases short, with 16 bases between. This CDR3 comprises 15 residues.